The rows below give T cell receptor beta chains drawn from one sample of a study of blood T cells in healthy people across ages. TCRdb called the 5' RACE reads again in MiXCR, with one record for every CDR3 protein. The table includes 1.5 million or so distinct CDR3 sequences, roughly 43% detected once. The sample was blood. The source is a woman under 30 in good health. CDR3s include the opening cysteine and the closing phenylalanine or tryptophan. Each record gives: CDR3 protein, CDR3 DNA, clone size, V gene, D gene, J gene. The D gene is left open where the match is weak. Size is stated for part of the rows, as once, few or many counts, or as a class when the clone is expanded.

CDR3: CASSPDPDNEQFF
DNA: TGCGCCAGCAGCCCGGACCCAGACAATGAGCAGTTCTTC
size: NA
V: TRBV5-1
D: NA
J: TRBJ2-1

CDR3: CASSLQRESYNEQFF
DNA: TGTGCCAGCAGCCTCCAGCGGGAGAGCTACAATGAGCAGTTCTTC
size: NA
V: TRBV4-3
D: TRBD2
J: TRBJ2-1

CDR3: CASSLGETSTDTQYF
DNA: TGTGCTAGCAGCTTAGGAGAGACTAGCACAGATACGCAGTATTTT
size: few
V: TRBV7-7
D: NA
J: TRBJ2-3

CDR3: CASSHPSGGLNTGELFF
DNA: TGCGCCAGCAGCCACCCGTCCGGGGGCCTGAACACCGGGGAGCTGTTTTTT
size: NA
V: TRBV4-1
D: NA
J: TRBJ2-2

CDR3: CASSESGARSYEQYF
DNA: TGCGCCAGCAGTGAGTCGGGGGCCCGCTCCTACGAGCAGTACTTC
size: few
V: TRBV10-1
D: NA
J: TRBJ2-7

CDR3: CSAIWPTNEKLFF
DNA: TGCAGTGCTATCTGGCCAACTAATGAAAAACTGTTTTTT
size: NA
V: TRBV20-1
D: NA
J: TRBJ1-4

CDR3: CATSRGLTSTDTQYF
DNA: TGTGCCACCAGCAGAGGACTAACTAGCACAGATACGCAGTATTTT
size: NA
V: TRBV15
D: NA
J: TRBJ2-3

CDR3: CASSVGVRGGTDTQYF
DNA: TGTGCCAGCAGCGTAGGGGTCCGGGGGGGCACAGATACGCAGTATTTT
size: NA
V: TRBV9
D: TRBD2
J: TRBJ2-3

CDR3: CASSQDQAVGAKNIQYF
DNA: TGTGCCAGCAGCCAAGATCAAGCGGTGGGAGCCAAAAACATTCAGTACTTC
size: NA
V: TRBV4-2
D: NA
J: TRBJ2-4

CDR3: CASSPGTGSTDTQYF
DNA: TGTGCCAGCAGTCCCGGGACTGGGAGCACAGATACGCAGTATTTT
size: many
V: TRBV27
D: NA
J: TRBJ2-3

CDR3: CASSLLVGGRETQYF
DNA: TGTGCCAGCAGCTTGCTTGTGGGGGGCAGAGAGACCCAGTACTTC
size: NA
V: TRBV7-2
D: NA
J: TRBJ2-5

CDR3: CASSHHFVSYEQYF
DNA: TGTGCCAGCAGCCACCATTTCGTCTCCTACGAGCAGTACTTC
size: NA
V: TRBV3-1
D: NA
J: TRBJ2-7

CDR3: CASRTLGDPKTQYF
DNA: TGTGCCAGCAGAACTCTCGGGGACCCGAAGACCCAGTACTTC
size: NA
V: TRBV2
D: NA
J: TRBJ2-5

CDR3: CASGQDEGFSYEQYF
DNA: TGTGCCAGCGGCCAAGACGAGGGTTTCTCCTACGAGCAGTACTTC
size: NA
V: TRBV14
D: NA
J: TRBJ2-7

CDR3: CAISESAAIDEQFF
DNA: TGTGCCATCAGTGAATCGGCCGCCATTGATGAGCAGTTCTTC
size: few
V: TRBV10-3
D: NA
J: TRBJ2-1

CDR3: CASSQVQASGSGGDTGELFF
DNA: TGCGCCAGCAGCCAAGTACAGGCTAGCGGTTCTGGTGGCGACACCGGGGAGCTGTTTTTT
size: NA
V: TRBV4-3
D: TRBD2
J: TRBJ2-2

CDR3: CASSFDPTRSSYNEQFF
DNA: TGTGCCAGCAGCTTCGACCCGACTAGATCCTCCTACAATGAGCAGTTCTTC
size: NA
V: TRBV7-9
D: NA
J: TRBJ2-1

CDR3: CASSPRRSGGTYTQYF
DNA: TGTGCCAGCAGCCCAAGACGTAGCGGGGGAACCTATACGCAGTATTTT
size: NA
V: TRBV7-2
D: TRBD2
J: TRBJ2-3

CDR3: CASSHKQSSYEQYF
DNA: TGCGCCAGCAGCCACAAACAAAGCTCCTACGAGCAGTACTTC
size: NA
V: TRBV4-1
D: NA
J: TRBJ2-7

CDR3: CAGSSRTSGRTSTDTQYF
DNA: TGTGCCGGCAGTTCCAGGACTAGCGGGAGGACCAGCACAGATACGCAGTATTTT
size: NA
V: TRBV12-3/TRBV12-4
D: TRBD2
J: TRBJ2-3

CDR3: CASSRLAGSYNGQFF
DNA: TGTGCCAGCAGCCGACTAGCGGGTTCCTACAATGGGCAGTTCTTC
size: once
V: TRBV6-5
D: TRBD2
J: TRBJ2-1

CDR3: CSVETSGRLNEQFF
DNA: TGCAGCGTGGAGACTAGCGGGAGGCTAAATGAGCAGTTCTTC
size: NA
V: TRBV29-1
D: TRBD2
J: TRBJ2-1

CDR3: CASSLGGSGSYNEQFF
DNA: TGTGCCAGCAGCTTAGGGGGTAGCGGGAGCTACAATGAGCAGTTCTTC
size: many
V: TRBV7-8
D: TRBD2
J: TRBJ2-1

CDR3: CASSLTSGANEQFF
DNA: TGTGCCAGCAGCTTAACTAGCGGGGCCAATGAGCAGTTCTTC
size: NA
V: TRBV7-9
D: TRBD2
J: TRBJ2-1

CDR3: CASSPSLGTDTQYF
DNA: TGCGCCAGCAGCCCCTCGCTCGGCACAGATACGCAGTATTTT
size: many
V: TRBV5-1
D: NA
J: TRBJ2-3

CDR3: CASSFLGPASTDTQYF
DNA: TGTGCCAGCAGTTTCCTTGGTCCTGCTAGCACAGATACGCAGTATTTT
size: NA
V: TRBV28
D: NA
J: TRBJ2-3

CDR3: CASSPGFQNTEAFF
DNA: TGTGCCAGCAGCCCGGGGTTCCAGAACACTGAAGCTTTCTTT
size: NA
V: TRBV7-2
D: NA
J: TRBJ1-1

CDR3: CASSFDRSNYGYTF
DNA: TGCGCCAGCAGTTTTGACAGATCTAACTATGGCTACACCTTC
size: NA
V: TRBV5-1
D: NA
J: TRBJ1-2

CDR3: CASSYRPGAEENEQFF
DNA: TGTGCCAGCAGTTATCGGCCTGGTGCCGAGGAAAATGAGCAGTTCTTC
size: NA
V: TRBV6-2/TRBV6-3
D: NA
J: TRBJ2-1

CDR3: CSASLNYNEQFF
DNA: TGCAGTGCTAGTTTGAACTACAATGAGCAGTTCTTC
size: NA
V: TRBV20-1
D: NA
J: TRBJ2-1

CDR3: CASSIAGNNEQFF
DNA: TGTGCCAGCTCTATAGCGGGGAACAATGAGCAGTTCTTC
size: once
V: TRBV2
D: TRBD2
J: TRBJ2-1

CDR3: CASRTNRDSYEQYF
DNA: TGTGCCAGCAGAACCAACAGGGACTCCTACGAGCAGTACTTC
size: NA
V: TRBV6-2/TRBV6-3
D: NA
J: TRBJ2-7

CDR3: CASSYNRGQNTEAFF
DNA: TGTGCCAGCAGCTATAACAGGGGGCAGAACACTGAAGCTTTCTTT
size: NA
V: TRBV12-3/TRBV12-4
D: TRBD1
J: TRBJ1-1

CDR3: CASSFGSGDNEQFF
DNA: TGTGCCAGCAGCTTTGGTAGCGGGGACAATGAGCAGTTCTTC
size: NA
V: TRBV7-9
D: TRBD2
J: TRBJ2-1